This TCR beta chain originates from a study of STAT5B mutations in CD4+ large granular lymphocyte leukemia. Study-wide results and limits: TRBV06-family usage was enriched in top patient clones (8/27) versus controls (2/35).

Sequencing was at survey level. TCRdb keeps only in-frame clones here, not all; method: immunoSEQ multiplex PCR. The sample holds around 25,000 clones, 72% seen once. Healthy controls were blood donor buffy coats. The germline V gene encodes CDR1 KGHSH and CDR2 LQKENI. This CDR3 is built from 13 residues. J lost 4 bases, V lost 3 bases, and 2 bases had no gene match. With regard to this clone: Its antigen is still unknown.

The receptor comes from a human donor in good health. Sequencing used CD4+ T cells from blood buffy coats. This chain connects TRBV18 to TRBJ2-7; 8 bases fit TRBD2. CDR3 nucleotide sequence: TGTGCCAGCTCACCCGGGGGGGTGTACGAGCAGTACTTC. Translation: CASSPGGVYEQYF.